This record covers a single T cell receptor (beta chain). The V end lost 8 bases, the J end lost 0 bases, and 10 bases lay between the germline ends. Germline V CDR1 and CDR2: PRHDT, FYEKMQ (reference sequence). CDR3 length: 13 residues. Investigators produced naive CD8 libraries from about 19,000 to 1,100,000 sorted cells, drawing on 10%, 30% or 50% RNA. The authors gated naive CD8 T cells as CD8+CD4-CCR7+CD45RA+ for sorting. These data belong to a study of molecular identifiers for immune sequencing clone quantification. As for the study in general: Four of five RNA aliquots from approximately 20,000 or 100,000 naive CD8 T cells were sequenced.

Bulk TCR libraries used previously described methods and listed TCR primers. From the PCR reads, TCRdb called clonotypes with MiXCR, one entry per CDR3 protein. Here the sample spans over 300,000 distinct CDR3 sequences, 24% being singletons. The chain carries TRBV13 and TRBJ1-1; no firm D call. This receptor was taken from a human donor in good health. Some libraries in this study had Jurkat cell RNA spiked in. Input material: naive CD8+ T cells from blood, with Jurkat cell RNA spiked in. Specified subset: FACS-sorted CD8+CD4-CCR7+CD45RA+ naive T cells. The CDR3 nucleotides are TGTGCCAGCCGGGTGGCGGTGAACACTGAAGCTTTCTTT. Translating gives CASRVAVNTEAFF.